The clone carrying this T cell receptor (beta chain) was seen just once. The sample is drawn from a study of technical replicates of blood from several donors. Clones were read by immunoSEQ multiplex PCR, and TCRdb kept only the in-frame ones, dropping some. The sample records 72,000 or so clones, 80% to 95% being singletons. The sequence came from a human donor in good health. The material sequenced was T cells isolated from PBMCs.

Here the CDR3 reads CASSLDSGRAHYEQYF. CDR3 sequence (DNA): TGTGCCAGCAGCTTAGATAGCGGGAGGGCCCACTACGAGCAGTACTTC. The chain joins TRBV7-6 to TRBJ2-7; 11 bases are shared with TRBD2. The germline CDR1 and CDR2 sequences are SGHVS and FNYEAQ. The junction had 5 bases not matched to a gene; V was cut back by 1 base and J by 3 bases. The length of the CDR3 is 16 residues.